This T cell receptor beta chain was found in a study of human T cells and chemical hapten exposure. Across the study: In the sensitization step, 2% DPC was placed on roughly 2 cm by roughly 2 cm of upper inner arm skin.

General study points: DPC sensitization produced no change in TCRs with frequency above 1 in 1000.

This clonotype was observed at least ten times. Its cognate antigen is unknown. Time point reported: patch test 2, 6 weeks after DPC sensitization. Treatment noted: therapeutic diphenylcyclopropenone sensitization with weekly scalp DPC. At every patch-test visit, blood was drawn before the patch test was applied. Germline V gene data show CDR1 as KGHSH and CDR2 as LQKENI. V shed 5 bases and J shed 0 bases, with 11 bases lying between them. The length of the CDR3 is 15 residues. Authors' analysis steps: Per-sample TCR counts ranged from about 23,224 to 750,000, median 95,638. TCRdb re-derived calls from the RACE reads in MiXCR, one entry per CDR3 protein. TCRdb, not the authors, supplied the V and J calls. The data contain roughly 120,000 distinct CDR3 sequences, roughly a tenth of them singletons.

This sequence was found in a woman between 35 and 50 years old with alopecia areata. Some clones in this sample may be carry-over from other donors' samples. The source was whole blood, collected in connection with sensitization to the hapten diphenylcyclopropenone (DPC). The J gene is TRBJ2-1, the V gene TRBV18; weak D call: TRBD1 (5 bases). CDR3 sequence reads: CASSVTGFSYNEQFF. CDR3 DNA: TGTGCCAGCTCAGTAACAGGTTTCTCCTACAATGAGCAGTTCTTC.